Each of the 32 T cell receptor beta chains below was sequenced from the same sample in a study of blood T cell repertoires in COVID-19. Here immunoSEQ multiplex PCR was the method, and the copy in TCRdb shows in-frame clones only, minus some. The sample yields a few hundred thousand clones, around 81% seen once. Sequencing was done on a sample of peripheral blood. The receptors come from a man between 25 and 39 years old who had recovered from COVID-19.

The chain joins TRBV6-6 to TRBJ1-6, with D hard to call. The length of the CDR3 is 16 residues. V lost 2 bases to trimming and J lost 4 bases, with 12 bases between them. Looked up from germline, CDR1 is MNHNY and CDR2 is SVGAGI (reference sequence). The CDR3 reads CASSYEGPTYNSPLHF. The CDR3 nucleotides are TGTGCCAGCAGTTACGAGGGTCCCACTTATAATTCACCCCTCCACTTT.

The chain couples TRBV6-1 to TRBJ2-7, with 10 bases fitting TRBD1. V was pared by 3 bases and J by 2 bases, with 16 bases of the junction left unmatched. CDR3 length equals 19 residues. The germline gives CDR1 MNHNS, CDR2 SASEGT. The CDR3 DNA reads TGTGCCAGCAGTGACCGAACCGGGACAGGGGTTTGGCAACCCTACGAGCAGTACTTC. Protein: CASSDRTGTGVWQPYEQYF.

V is TRBV5-5 and J is TRBJ2-7; 9 positions agree with TRBD2. After removal of 1 base from V and 4 bases from J, the junction contained 6 bases not matched to a gene. CDR1 and CDR2 (germline): SGHKS, YYEKEE (reference sequence). This CDR3 has 15 amino acids. The CDR3: CASSLSASGEYEQYV. In DNA, the CDR3 is TGTGCCAGCAGCTTGTCGGCTAGCGGGGAGTACGAGCAGTACGTC.

V gene TRBV4-1 combines with J gene TRBJ2-3; D uncertain. This CDR3 comprises 14 residues. Germline values: CDR1 MGHRA, CDR2 YSYEKL. V dropped 3 bases and J dropped 8 bases, with 15 bases sitting between them. CDR3 DNA sequence: TGCGCCAGCAGCCAGGTTACAGATTCCTCTACGCAGTATTTT. This gives the protein CASSQVTDSSTQYF.

The chain joins TRBV13 to TRBJ1-4, with D perhaps TRBD1 (6 bases). Germline CDR1 reads PRHDT; CDR2 reads FYEKMQ (reference sequence). The CDR3 consists of 14 residues. The V end lost 5 bases, the J end lost 7 bases, and 14 bases lay between the germline ends. The CDR3 bases are TGTGCCAGCAGCACCCCAGGGGCGGCTGAAAAACTGTTTTTT. Translation: CASSTPGAAEKLFF. The entire variable domain, with the rest obtained from reference TRBV13 and TRBJ1-4, is as follows: AAGVIQSPRHLIKEKRETATLKCYPIPRHDTVYWYQQGPGQDPQFLISFYEKMQSDKGSIPDRFSAQQFSDYHSELNMSSLELGDSALYFCASSTPGAAEKLFFGSGTQLSVL.

The V gene is TRBV10-1, the J gene TRBJ2-3; 7 bases align to TRBD2. CDR3 length equals 14 residues. J was trimmed by 6 bases and V by 2 bases; bases with no gene match: 5. The germline gives CDR1 WNHNN, CDR2 SYGVQD (reference sequence). The CDR3 spells CASSESGVVDTQYF. The CDR3 DNA reads TGCGCCAGCAGTGAGAGCGGGGTTGTGGATACGCAGTATTTT.

There are a few counts of this clone. This chain links TRBV5-1 with TRBJ1-1, with D unclear. This CDR3 has 14 amino acids. Germline lookup yields CDR1 SGHRS and CDR2 YFSETQ. The V end was cut by 0 bases, the J end by 7 bases, with 13 bases between. CDR3 loop: CASSLDTGNIEAFF. The CDR3 coding sequence is TGCGCCAGCAGCTTGGACACGGGGAATATTGAAGCTTTCTTT.

The V and J genes are TRBV13 and TRBJ1-1; a weak D match, TRBD1 (6 bases). V was pared by 5 bases and J by 6 bases, with 16 bases between. In germline, CDR1 is PRHDT, CDR2 FYEKMQ (reference sequence). The CDR3 has 14 amino acids. CDR3 bases: TGTGCCAGCAGCGGAAATACAGGGATGTCTGAAGCTTTCTTT. Residues: CASSGNTGMSEAFF.

The rearrangement links TRBV27 to TRBJ2-5; the D gene is possibly TRBD2 (6 bases). The CDR3 is 15 amino acids. Trimming stripped 5 bases from V and 2 bases from J, with 15 bases between. Looked up from germline, CDR1 is MNHEY and CDR2 is SMNVEV (reference sequence). CDR3 amino acids: CASSPGVGGQETQYF. The CDR3 DNA reads TGTGCCAGCAGTCCGGGGGTGGGGGGACAAGAGACCCAGTACTTC.

The gene calls are TRBV7-3 and TRBJ2-1; TRBD1 matches 10 bases. Germline V CDR1 and CDR2: SGHTA, FQGTGA. This CDR3 contains 15 residues. Trimming removed 4 bases from V and 3 bases from J; junction bases left unmatched: 3. CDR3 sequence (DNA): TGTGCCAGCAGCTCGGACAGGGGGAACTACAATGAGCAGTTCTTC. Its translation is CASSSDRGNYNEQFF.

The gene calls are TRBV9 and TRBJ2-1, with D maybe TRBD1 (5 bases). With 0 bases removed from V and 8 bases from J, the gap between germline ends came to 21 bases. Germline V gene lookup returns CDR1 SGDLS and CDR2 YYNGEE. The CDR3 spans 17 residues. CDR3 in DNA: TGTGCCAGCAGCGTAGGTTGGGGCCGACCTACCACGGATGAGCAGTTCTTC. As protein: CASSVGWGRPTTDEQFF. Combining the CDR3 with reference TRBV9 and TRBJ2-1 gives the whole variable domain DSGVTQTPKHLITATGQRVTLRCSPRSGDLSVYWYQQSLDQGLQFLIQYYNGEERAKGNILERFSAQQFPDLHSELNLSSLELGDSALYFCASSVGWGRPTTDEQFFGPGTRLTVL.

In this sample, this clone turned up many times. The genes are TRBV7-6 and TRBJ2-1; TRBD2 is a possible D gene (7 bases). This CDR3 region has 15 residues. Trimming left V 7 bases short and J 2 bases short, with 15 bases between. CDR1 is SGHVS and CDR2 is FNYEAQ in the germline V gene. The CDR3 bases are TGTGCCAGCACCCTTGGAGGGGGGGCCTACAATGAGCAGTTCTTC. Its translation: CASTLGGGAYNEQFF.

This clone was picked up one time. The rearrangement uses TRBV18 and TRBJ1-2; D gene uncertain. The V end lost 3 bases, the J end lost 4 bases, and 12 bases lay between the germline ends. The CDR3 has 14 residues. Germline loops: CDR1 KGHSH, CDR2 LQKENI. DNA for the CDR3: TGTGCCAGCTCACCCCAGCAGGATCTCTATGGCTACACCTTC. Encoded protein: CASSPQQDLYGYTF.

The genes are TRBV6-1 and TRBJ1-1; D may be TRBD1 (5 bases). This CDR3 has 15 residues. Germline-derived CDR1 and CDR2 are MNHNS and SASEGT. Trimming left V 1 base short and J 6 bases short, with 15 bases between. The CDR3 reads CASSEGGDGGAEAFF. Here the CDR3 DNA reads TGTGCCAGCAGTGAAGGTGGAGACGGAGGGGCTGAAGCTTTCTTT.

The chain recombines TRBV5-1 with TRBJ1-2; D may be TRBD1 (5 bases). The ends were cut back, 0 bases at V and 3 bases at J, with 12 bases in the middle. CDR1 SGHRS and CDR2 YFSETQ come from the germline V gene. The CDR3 covers 15 residues. The CDR3 DNA follows: TGCGCCAGCAGCTTGGCCGGCAGGGCCGACTATGGCTACACCTTC. Protein: CASSLAGRADYGYTF.

The rearrangement uses TRBV28 and TRBJ2-3; D possibly corresponds to TRBD1 (6 bases). Trimming removed 5 bases from V and 3 bases from J, with 33 bases in between. Germline V gene lookup returns CDR1 MDHEN and CDR2 SYDVKM. This CDR3 has 21 residues. CDR3 protein: CASSDLSGGTIHTLRTDTQYF. The DNA of the CDR3 is TGTGCCAGCAGTGACCTCTCGGGTGGGACAATCCATACCCTGAGGACAGATACGCAGTATTTT.

Only one count was recorded for this clone. This sequence joins TRBV7-3 and TRBJ2-2; D is possibly TRBD1 (6 bases). Deletions cut 4 bases from V and 5 bases from J, with 14 bases between. Germline V gene sequence: CDR1 SGHTA, CDR2 FQGTGA. The CDR3 loop spans 15 amino acids. The CDR3 nucleotides are TGTGCCAGCAGCTCACAGGACAGACAGACCGGGGAGCTGTTTTTT. Protein: CASSSQDRQTGELFF.

Comment on this clone: Other DNA variants within this sample encode the same CDR3. The V call is TRBV6-5, the J call TRBJ1-6; the D gene is possibly TRBD1 (5 bases). V was clipped by 6 bases and J by 6 bases, with 6 bases between them. The CDR3 extends over 12 amino acids. Germline assignment: CDR1 MNHEY and CDR2 SVGAGI. The CDR3 DNA sequence: TGTGCCAGCAGGGGGGGTAATTCACCCCTCCACTTT. Protein product: CASRGGNSPLHF.

V is TRBV3-1 (or the pseudogene TRBV3-2) and J is TRBJ1-1; D might be TRBD1 (5 bases). With 4 bases removed from V and 5 bases from J, the gap between germline ends came to 14 bases. Germline V gene data show CDR1 as LGHDT and CDR2 as YNNKEL (reference sequence). The CDR3 is made up of 14 amino acids. CDR3 in amino acids: CASSPLGGGTEAFF. CDR3 in DNA: TGTGCCAGCAGCCCGCTCGGCGGGGGAACTGAAGCTTTCTTT.

This chain joins TRBV13 and TRBJ2-6; the D gene is possibly TRBD2 (5 bases). Germline CDR1 PRHDT, CDR2 FYEKMQ (reference sequence). The CDR3 is made up of 14 amino acids. With 0 bases removed from V and 8 bases from J, the gap between germline ends came to 8 bases. The CDR3 DNA follows: TGTGCCAGCAGCTTAGGGTACGGGACCAACGTCCTGACTTTC. It translates to CASSLGYGTNVLTF.

This chain links TRBV5-4 with TRBJ2-4; weak D call: TRBD2 (5 bases). The CDR3 runs to 16 residues. The germline CDR1 and CDR2 sequences are SGHNT and YYREEE (reference sequence). V gave up 4 bases and J gave up 8 bases, with 22 bases separating them. The CDR3 protein is CASSMGSTGSRDIQYF. The CDR3 coding sequence is TGTGCCAGCAGCATGGGGTCTACGGGGAGTAGAGACATTCAGTACTTC.

The chain joins TRBV10-3 to TRBJ1-2, with no clear D. V shed 2 bases and J shed 13 bases, with 20 bases lying between them. Germline CDR1 reads ENHRY; CDR2 reads SYGVKD. The length of the CDR3 is 14 residues. As DNA, the CDR3 is TGTGCCATCAGTGAGGGCAGCCGGGTCGAGGCTACCACCTTC. Encoded protein: CAISEGSRVEATTF.

This clone was recorded many times. V and J are TRBV6-4 and TRBJ1-6; D call uncertain. CDR3 length: 17 amino acids. Germline assignment: CDR1 MRHNA and CDR2 SNTAGT. V was clipped by 2 bases and J by 5 bases, with 16 bases between them. The CDR3 DNA follows: TGTGCCAGCAGTGACGGGTCCCTAGAACCCAATAATTCACCCCTCCACTTT. This sequence encodes CASSDGSLEPNNSPLHF.

The chain has TRBV9 and TRBJ2-4; no clear D gene. From germline, CDR1 is SGDLS and CDR2 YYNGEE. The CDR3 spans 13 residues. V was clipped by 0 bases and J by 5 bases, with 6 bases between them. The DNA for the CDR3 is TGTGCCAGCAGCGTAGGCACGGAAAACATTCAGTACTTC. It translates to CASSVGTENIQYF.

The chain joins TRBV2 to TRBJ2-5; TRBD1 is a possible D gene (6 bases). This CDR3 comprises 15 residues. Trimming took 4 bases from V and 1 from J, leaving 13 bases between them. Germline V lookup: CDR1 SNHLY, CDR2 FYNNEI. The CDR3 nucleotides read TGTGCCAGCAGTGGGCAGGGGAAAAGCCAAGAGACCCAGTACTTC. This translates into CASSGQGKSQETQYF.

The V and J genes are TRBV7-9 and TRBJ2-2; 8 nucleotides line up with TRBD2. The CDR3 length is 15 residues. The V segment lost 4 bases and the J segment 4 bases; nucleotides outside the gene matches: 5. Looked up from germline, CDR1 is SEHNR and CDR2 is FQNEAQ (reference sequence). The CDR3 reads CASSSLAGITGELFF. The CDR3 DNA reads TGTGCCAGCAGCTCCTTAGCGGGGATCACCGGGGAGCTGTTTTTT. Complete variable domain (other parts from reference TRBV7-9 and TRBJ2-2): DTGVSQNPRHKITKRGQNVTFRCDPISEHNRLYWYRQTLGQGPEFLTYFQNEAQLEKSRLLSDRFSAERPKGSFSTLEIQRTEQGDSAMYLCASSSLAGITGELFFGEGSRLTVL.

The V call is TRBV5-1, the J call TRBJ2-2; D possibly corresponds to TRBD1 (6 bases). Germline lookup yields CDR1 SGHRS and CDR2 YFSETQ. The CDR3 is made up of 14 amino acids. Trimming removed 4 bases at V and 6 bases at J, with 13 bases between. The CDR3 region is CASSTGQSPGELFF. For the CDR3, the DNA is TGCGCCAGCAGCACTGGACAGTCACCCGGGGAGCTGTTTTTT.

J is TRBJ1-3 and V is TRBV13; 9 nucleotides line up with TRBD1. The J segment lost 0 bases and the V segment lost 5 bases, leaving 5 bases of the junction unmatched. The CDR3 is made up of 16 amino acids. Germline lookup yields CDR1 PRHDT and CDR2 FYEKMQ (reference sequence). DNA of the CDR3: TGTGCCAGCAGCCAAGGGACAGGGAGCTCTGGAAACACCATATATTTT. This encodes CASSQGTGSSGNTIYF.

For this clone: This sample also contains other DNA sequences that code for the same CDR3. This chain connects TRBV6-4 to TRBJ2-5, with 10 bases lining up with TRBD2. The germline V gene encodes CDR1 MRHNA and CDR2 SNTAGT. After removal of 0 bases from V and 4 bases from J, the junction contained 2 bases not matched to a gene. The CDR3 covers 15 residues. For the CDR3, the DNA is TGTGCCAGCAGTGACTCAGCGGGGGGGCCAGAGACCCAGTACTTC. Its protein product is CASSDSAGGPETQYF.

This chain connects TRBV4-2 to TRBJ1-3; D remains unclear. CDR3 length equals 15 residues. V lost 0 bases and J 4 bases, leaving 10 bases between the germline ends. CDR1 is LGHNA, CDR2 YNFKEQ, per germline. The CDR3 DNA reads TGTGCCAGCAGCCAAGAAGGAGGAGAAGGAAACACCATATATTTT. Its protein product is CASSQEGGEGNTIYF.

The genes are TRBV9 and TRBJ2-5; 10 nucleotides line up with TRBD2. CDR3 length: 15 amino acids. Germline values: CDR1 SGDLS, CDR2 YYNGEE. V was pared by 4 bases and J by 2 bases, with 5 bases of the junction left unmatched. The chain's CDR3 is CASSLTSGVQETQYF. For the CDR3, the DNA is TGTGCCAGCAGCCTAACTAGCGGGGTTCAAGAGACCCAGTACTTC. The complete variable domain, with remaining parts taken from reference TRBV9 and TRBJ2-5, reads DSGVTQTPKHLITATGQRVTLRCSPRSGDLSVYWYQQSLDQGLQFLIQYYNGEERAKGNILERFSAQQFPDLHSELNLSSLELGDSALYFCASSLTSGVQETQYFGPGTRLLVL.

V and J are TRBV9 and TRBJ2-3, with 11 bases matching TRBD2. The CDR3 is 18 amino acids. V lost 0 bases, J lost 3 bases, and 9 bases stayed unmatched. Germline loops: CDR1 SGDLS, CDR2 YYNGEE. CDR3 in amino acids: CASSVVGSGGAGTDTQYF. CDR3 DNA sequence: TGTGCCAGCAGCGTAGTCGGTAGCGGGGGGGCCGGGACAGATACGCAGTATTTT.